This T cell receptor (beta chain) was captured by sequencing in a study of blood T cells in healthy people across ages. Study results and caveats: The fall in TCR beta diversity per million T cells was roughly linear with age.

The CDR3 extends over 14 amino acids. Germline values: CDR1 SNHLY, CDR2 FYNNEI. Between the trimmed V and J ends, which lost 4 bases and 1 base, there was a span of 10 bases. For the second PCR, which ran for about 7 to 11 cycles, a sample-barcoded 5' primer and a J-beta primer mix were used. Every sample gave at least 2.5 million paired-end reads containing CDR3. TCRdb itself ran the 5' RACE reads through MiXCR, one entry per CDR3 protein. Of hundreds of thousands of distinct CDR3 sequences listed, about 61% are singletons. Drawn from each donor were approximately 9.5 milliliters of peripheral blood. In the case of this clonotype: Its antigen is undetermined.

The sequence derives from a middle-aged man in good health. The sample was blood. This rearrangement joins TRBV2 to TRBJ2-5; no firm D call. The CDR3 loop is CASSVAPPQETQYF. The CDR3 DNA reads TGTGCCAGCAGTGTCGCGCCTCCCCAAGAGACCCAGTACTTC.